This T cell receptor (beta chain) was identified in a study of beta chain features in type 1 diabetes. About the research overall: Examination of sorted cells across all samples involved more than 85,000,000 cells.

A note on this clone: The antigen remains undetermined. Other DNA sequences from this sample encode an identical CDR3 as well.

Heparinised blood was drawn once per donor, averaging about 116 mL. Markers CD45RO/CCR7/CD25/CD127/CD95/CD27 served to sort CD4+ naive, central memory, regulatory and stem cell-like memory cells. V lost 3 bases and J 4 bases, leaving 8 bases between the germline ends. The germline V gene encodes CDR1 KGHSH and CDR2 LQKENI. CDR3 size: 13 residues. TCRB transcripts that were expressed got sequenced, as all of the isolated RNA had been reverse transcribed. The data were produced by immunoSEQ multiplex PCR, yet TCRdb's version contains in-frame clones alone and is incomplete. The sample lists just over 150,000 clones; around 10% were seen once. The study's findings and limits: The study found fewer insertions and more deletions at VDJ junctions in type 1 diabetes patients.

Input material: central memory CD4+ T cells from blood. The clonotype originates from a man aged 18 to 29 in good health. The gene calls are TRBV18 and TRBJ2-3; a weak D match, TRBD1 (5 bases). Here the CDR3 reads CASSPTVADTQYF. CDR3 DNA: TGTGCCAGCTCACCGACAGTCGCAGATACGCAGTATTTT.